The entry below describes one T cell receptor beta chain. The antigen remains undetermined. These data are taken from a study of T cell responses to AZD1222 COVID-19 vaccine. Between the trimmed V and J ends, which lost 0 bases and 0 bases, there was a span of 8 bases. Germline CDR1 is LGHDT and CDR2 is YNNKEL (reference sequence). The CDR3 sequence is 16 residues long. Study-level results: Regions left unmutated in variants are reportedly the target of nearly half of spike-specific TCRs. Seropositivity was recorded at baseline in only 6 or 7 AZD1222 recipients.

TCRdb's table, derived via immunoSEQ multiplex PCR, lists solely in-frame clones and lacks some. This sample has around 150,000 clones; 92% occur once, and the top ten carry 4.4%. The material sequenced was peripheral blood, taken on day 0 of MenACWY control vaccination. This chain links TRBV3-1 (or the pseudogene TRBV3-2) with TRBJ1-4; D perhaps matches TRBD1 (5 bases). The TCR originated in an adult in good health. This chain's CDR3 is CASSQDRGTTNEKLFF. CDR3 bases: TGTGCCAGCAGCCAAGATCGGGGGACAACTAATGAAAAACTGTTTTTT.